Each of the 13 T cell receptor beta chains below was sequenced from the same sample in a study of T cell changes during pregnancy in multiple sclerosis. Assay: immunoSEQ multiplex PCR; the TCRdb copy retains only in-frame clones and omits some. The table lists roughly 45,000 clones, about nine tenths of them singletons. The specimen comprised CD4+ T cells from peripheral blood mononuclear cells, sampled in the second trimester of pregnancy. These receptors all stem from a female donor with multiple sclerosis, enrolled in a pregnancy study.

This sequence joins TRBV11-2 and TRBJ2-2; 8 bases match TRBD1. Germline trimming cut 0 bases from V and 6 bases from J; bases unmatched to any gene: 6. This CDR3 region has 16 residues. Germline CDR1 and CDR2: SGHAT and FQNNGV. The CDR3 is CASSLDTYRGAGELFF. The DNA for the CDR3 is TGTGCCAGCAGCTTAGATACGTACAGGGGGGCCGGGGAGCTGTTTTTT. Variable domain in full (rest from reference TRBV11-2 and TRBJ2-2): EAGVAQSPRYKIIEKRQSVAFWCNPISGHATLYWYQQILGQGPKLLIQFQNNGVVDDSQLPKDRFSAERLKGVDSTLKIQPAKLEDSAVYLCASSLDTYRGAGELFFGEGSRLTVL.

The chain recombines TRBV30 with TRBJ2-5; 16 nucleotides line up with TRBD2. The CDR3 has 16 amino acids. V shed 3 bases, J shed 5 bases, and the junction held 6 bases outside the gene matches. CDR1 and CDR2 (germline): GTSNPN, SVGIG (reference sequence). Here the CDR3 reads CAWSTGTSGRGETQYF. The CDR3 coding sequence is TGTGCCTGGAGCACCGGGACTAGCGGGAGGGGTGAGACCCAGTACTTC.

The chain couples TRBV28 to TRBJ2-7, with D unresolved. The CDR3 is 13 residues long. Per germline, CDR1 MDHEN and CDR2 SYDVKM. Trimming removed 1 base at V and 7 bases at J, with 11 bases between. The DNA of the CDR3 is TGTGCCAGCAGTTTATCTCCGGGTAGAGAGCAGTACTTC. Protein product: CASSLSPGREQYF. Filled out from reference TRBV28 and TRBJ2-7, the complete variable domain reads DVKVTQSSRYLVKRTGEKVFLECVQDMDHENMFWYRQDPGLGLRLIYFSYDVKMKEKGDIPEGYSVSREKKERFSLILESASTNQTSMYLCASSLSPGREQYFGPGTRLTVT.

About this clone itself: In the same sample, other DNA sequences code for this CDR3. The J gene is TRBJ1-1, the V gene TRBV19, with D maybe TRBD1 (5 bases). This CDR3 is built from 15 residues. The germline V and J ends were trimmed by 0 bases and 0 bases, with 8 bases remaining between them. The germline CDR1 and CDR2 sequences are LNHDA and SQIVND (reference sequence). CDR3 residues: CASSIDGGMNTEAFF. The CDR3 bases are TGTGCCAGTAGTATAGATGGGGGGATGAACACTGAAGCTTTCTTT.

In its sample, this clone was seen once. The rearrangement joins TRBV27 to TRBJ2-7, with 11 bases identical to TRBD2. V was pared by 7 bases and J by 2 bases, with 19 bases of the junction left unmatched. This CDR3 spans 19 amino acids. Germline V CDR1 and CDR2: MNHEY, SMNVEV (reference sequence). This CDR3 is CASKRDGTSGRLLTYEQYF. The CDR3 nucleotides are TGTGCCAGCAAAAGGGACGGGACTAGCGGACGATTGTTAACCTACGAGCAGTACTTC.

V is TRBV19 and J is TRBJ2-3, with a weak D call TRBD2 (6 bases). Germline V gene sequence: CDR1 LNHDA, CDR2 SQIVND (reference sequence). CDR3 length: 16 residues. V lost 3 bases and J lost 4, with 17 bases in between. The CDR3 sequence is CASSISGASRADTQYF. The CDR3 nucleotides read TGTGCCAGTAGTATTAGCGGCGCGAGCAGAGCAGATACGCAGTATTTT. Full variable domain (rest looked up from reference TRBV19 and TRBJ2-3): DGGITQSPKYLFRKEGQNVTLSCEQNLNHDAMYWYRQDPGQGLRLIYYSQIVNDFQKGDIAEGYSVSREKKESFPLTVTSAQKNPTAFYLCASSISGASRADTQYFGPGTRLTVL.

The chain recombines TRBV14 with TRBJ2-3, with 7 nucleotides matching TRBD1. Germline trimming cut 4 bases from V and 0 bases from J; bases unmatched to any gene: 4. Germline V gene data show CDR1 as SGHDN and CDR2 as FVKESK. CDR3 length: 15 amino acids. The CDR3 DNA follows: TGTGCCAGCAGCCTGGGACAGCGTAGCACAGATACGCAGTATTTT. Translation gives CASSLGQRSTDTQYF. Using reference TRBV14 and TRBJ2-3 for the parts outside the CDR3, the full variable domain is EAGVTQFPSHSVIEKGQTVTLRCDPISGHDNLYWYRRVMGKEIKFLLHFVKESKQDESGMPNNRFLAERTGGTYSTLKVQPAELEDSGVYFCASSLGQRSTDTQYFGPGTRLTVL.

The table lists this clone with a count of one. The chain uses TRBV2 and TRBJ2-1; 12 bases are a match to TRBD2. The germline V gene encodes CDR1 SNHLY and CDR2 FYNNEI. The CDR3 is 14 amino acids. V trimming: 4 bases; J trimming: 9 bases; junction bases outside the gene matches: 4. Here the CDR3 DNA reads TGTGCCAGCAGTGGACTAGCGGGAGTAGGTGAGCAGTTCTTC. Translation: CASSGLAGVGEQFF.

The chain couples TRBV9 to TRBJ1-4; no clear D gene. Germline V gene lookup returns CDR1 SGDLS and CDR2 YYNGEE. The CDR3 is 14 residues long. V dropped 2 bases and J dropped 0 bases, with 5 bases sitting between them. DNA for the CDR3: TGTGCCAGCAGCGTTGGAGCAACTAATGAAAAACTGTTTTTT. As protein: CASSVGATNEKLFF.

The rearrangement links TRBV9 to TRBJ2-1, with 9 bases aligning to TRBD2. Germline assignment: CDR1 SGDLS and CDR2 YYNGEE. The V and J ends lost 0 bases and 9 bases, in that order; junction bases with no gene match: 10. This CDR3 contains 16 residues. CDR3 sequence (DNA): TGTGCCAGCAGCGTAGGGACTAGCGCCGTGGGAAGTGAGCAGTTCTTC. Its protein is CASSVGTSAVGSEQFF. Full variable domain (remainder filled in from reference TRBV9 and TRBJ2-1): DSGVTQTPKHLITATGQRVTLRCSPRSGDLSVYWYQQSLDQGLQFLIQYYNGEERAKGNILERFSAQQFPDLHSELNLSSLELGDSALYFCASSVGTSAVGSEQFFGPGTRLTVL.

This chain joins TRBV7-3 and TRBJ2-3, with 8 bases matching TRBD2. The CDR3 contains 15 residues. With 1 base clipped from V and 3 bases from J, the junction kept 3 bases outside the gene matches. Germline V gives CDR1 SGHTA, CDR2 FQGTGA. CDR3 bases: TGTGCCAGCAGCTTAAGCGGGAGGACGACAGATACGCAGTATTTT. Translated, it gives CASSLSGRTTDTQYF. Together with reference TRBV7-3 and TRBJ2-3, the CDR3 gives the full variable domain: GAGVSQTPSNKVTEKGKYVELRCDPISGHTALYWYRQSLGQGPEFLIYFQGTGAADDSGLPNDRFFAVRPEGSVSTLKIQRTERGDSAVYLCASSLSGRTTDTQYFGPGTRLTVL.

This chain links TRBV5-1 with TRBJ2-7; D perhaps matches TRBD2 (5 bases). V lost 0 bases, J lost 2 bases, and 9 bases lay in between. This CDR3 contains 14 residues. CDR1 SGHRS and CDR2 YFSETQ come from the germline V gene. The CDR3 loop reads CASSLAGRTYEQYF. CDR3 coding DNA: TGCGCCAGCAGCTTGGCTGGGAGAACCTACGAGCAGTACTTC.

This clone has only a few counts. This chain links TRBV28 with TRBJ2-6; D might be TRBD1 (5 bases). CDR3 length: 16 residues. Looked up from germline, CDR1 is MDHEN and CDR2 is SYDVKM. Trimming shortened V by 3 bases and J by 0 bases, and 9 bases separated the two germline ends. As DNA, the CDR3 is TGTGCCAGCAGTTTCGACAGCACCTCTGGGGCCAACGTCCTGACTTTC. Its translation: CASSFDSTSGANVLTF.